The present T cell receptor beta chain was sequenced within a study of shared clonotypes between healthy human individuals. Study-level information: CD4 naive cells filled three plates per donor, CD4 memory three, CD8 naive two and CD8 memory one. Study outcomes and limitations: Although depth was large, rarefaction showed that sequencing of the sorted subsets was incomplete.

The germline V gene has CDR1 SGHTA and CDR2 FQGNSA. The ends were cut back, 3 bases at V and 6 bases at J, with 12 bases in the middle. The CDR3 runs 13 residues. On this clone itself: Its antigen is unknown.

All of the donors resided in Nashville, Tennessee, and each was a Caucasian adult. The method was immunoSEQ multiplex PCR; TCRdb's version includes in-frame clones alone and lacks a portion of them. The table has about a million clones, about three quarters seen once; the top ten hold less than 1.5%. Sequencing input: memory CD4+ T cells sorted from blood. Subset of the sample: CD45RA-negative fraction. The genes are TRBV7-2 and TRBJ2-7; no firm D call. This clonotype was obtained from a man between 18 and 29 years old in good health. The CDR3 DNA reads TGTGCCAGCAGCTTTTTCCCCGAACCCGAGCAGTACTTC. The encoded protein is CASSFFPEPEQYF. The full variable domain, its missing parts supplied by reference TRBV7-2 and TRBJ2-7, is GAGVSQSPSNKVTEKGKDVELRCDPISGHTALYWYRQSLGQGLEFLIYFQGNSAPDKSGLPSDRFSAERTGGSVSTLTIQRTQQEDSAVYLCASSFFPEPEQYFGPGTRLTVT.